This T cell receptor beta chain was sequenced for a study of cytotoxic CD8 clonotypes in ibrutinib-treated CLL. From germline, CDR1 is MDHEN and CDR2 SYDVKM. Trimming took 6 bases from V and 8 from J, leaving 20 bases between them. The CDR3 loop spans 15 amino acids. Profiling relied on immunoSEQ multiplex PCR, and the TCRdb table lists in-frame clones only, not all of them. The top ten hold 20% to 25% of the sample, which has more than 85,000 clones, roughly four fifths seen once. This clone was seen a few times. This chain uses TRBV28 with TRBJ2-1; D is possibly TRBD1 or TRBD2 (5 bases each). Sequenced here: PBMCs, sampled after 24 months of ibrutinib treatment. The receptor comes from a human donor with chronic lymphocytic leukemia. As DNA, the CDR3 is TGTGCCAGCAGCCAGGAGGCGCAGGGTGGCCATGAGCAGTTCTTC. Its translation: CASSQEAQGGHEQFF.